The 20 T cell receptor beta chains reported below all come from one sample, sequenced in a study of Graves' ophthalmopathy and Graves' hyperthyroidism. The sequenced template was RNA, covering the TCR beta CDR3 region. First-round RT-PCR relied on HTBI primers, and a second-round multiplex PCR came next. TCRdb reanalysed the multiplex PCR reads using MiXCR and keeps one entry per CDR3 protein. The table records some 210,000 distinct CDR3 sequences, roughly 27% of them present only once. The sample consisted of peripheral blood. The receptor set was obtained from a man aged 50 to 59 with Graves' ophthalmopathy.

This chain connects TRBV28 to TRBJ1-5, with D uncertain. The V end lost 1 base, the J end lost 5 bases, and 15 bases lay between the germline ends. This CDR3 is built from 16 residues. Germline CDR1 and CDR2: MDHEN and SYDVKM. The CDR3 DNA follows: TGTGCCAGCAGTTTATTGGTAGGGTCTAAAGATCAGCCCCAGCATTTT. Translated: CASSLLVGSKDQPQHF.

The chain joins TRBV12-3 or TRBV12-4 to TRBJ1-1; the D is unclear. V was cut by 2 bases and J by 3 bases, with 10 bases left in between. The CDR3 is made up of 14 amino acids. The CDR3 is CASSLNGGYTEAFF. The CDR3 bases are TGTGCCAGCAGTTTAAACGGCGGATACACTGAAGCTTTCTTT.

This clonotype was seen ten or more times. The chain uses TRBV28 and TRBJ2-7; D may be TRBD1 (5 bases). Looked up from germline, CDR1 is MDHEN and CDR2 is SYDVKM. The CDR3 spans 12 residues. Trimming shortened V by 8 bases and J by 1 base, and 9 bases separated the two germline ends. CDR3 region: CASLGVSYEQYF. The CDR3, as DNA: TGTGCCAGCCTAGGGGTGTCCTACGAGCAGTACTTC.

This sequence joins TRBV12-3 or TRBV12-4 and TRBJ2-5; tentative D call: TRBD2 (5 bases). V was pared by 6 bases and J by 5 bases, with 10 bases between. This CDR3 has 12 residues. The CDR3 here is CASSPRGETQYF. The CDR3 region has the DNA TGTGCCAGCAGCCCCCGCGGGGAGACCCAGTACTTC.

In its sample, this clonotype was seen many times. This rearrangement joins TRBV27 to TRBJ2-7, with 10 bases matching TRBD1. V shed 5 bases, J shed 5 bases, and the junction held 9 bases outside the gene matches. From germline, CDR1 is MNHEY and CDR2 SMNVEV (reference sequence). This CDR3 comprises 15 residues. The chain's CDR3 is CASSPGTGVWDEQYF. In DNA, the CDR3 is TGTGCCAGCAGTCCTGGGACAGGGGTTTGGGACGAGCAGTACTTC.

This chain connects TRBV10-3 to TRBJ2-7, with 7 bases that match TRBD1. This CDR3 comprises 13 residues. Germline loops: CDR1 ENHRY, CDR2 SYGVKD. The J segment lost 3 bases and the V segment lost 7 bases, leaving 6 bases of the junction unmatched. In nucleotides, the CDR3 is TGTGCCATCAATCCCGGGACAGTCTACGAGCAGTACTTC. This gives the protein CAINPGTVYEQYF.

This clonotype occurred many times. The chain couples TRBV6-1 to TRBJ2-7; 7 positions match TRBD2. The CDR3 extends over 15 amino acids. Germline loops: CDR1 MNHNS, CDR2 SASEGT. The V gene end was trimmed by 1 base and the J gene end by 1 base; junction bases not matched to a gene: 4. The CDR3 region is CASSEVTAGSYEQYF. The CDR3 bases are TGTGCCAGCAGTGAAGTCACAGCGGGGTCCTACGAGCAGTACTTC.

In its sample, this clonotype was seen once. At one end, the junction sequence differs from germline, possibly due to a read error. The rearrangement uses TRBV28 and TRBJ2-5, with 9 bases that match TRBD1. Germline V gene sequence: CDR1 MDHEN, CDR2 SYDVKM. The CDR3 has 14 residues. The CDR3 is CASSMTGGRETQCF. For the CDR3, the DNA is TGTGCCAGCAGTATGACAGGGGGAAGGGAGACCCAGTGCTTC.

V gene TRBV12-3 or TRBV12-4 combines with J gene TRBJ1-2; D ambiguous. The CDR3 is 14 amino acids. The V end was cut by 0 bases, the J end by 4 bases, with 9 bases between. The CDR3 DNA is TGTGCCAGCAGTTTAGCATCCGCACGCTATGGCTACACCTTC. It specifies CASSLASARYGYTF.

The genes are TRBV6-1 and TRBJ2-7; D not resolved. This CDR3 comprises 11 residues. The V end was cut by 8 bases, the J end by 2 bases, with 7 bases between. Germline assignment: CDR1 MNHNS and CDR2 SASEGT. CDR3 DNA sequence: TGTGCCAGCGGGGAAGCCTACGAGCAGTACTTC. Its protein product is CASGEAYEQYF.

This clonotype was recorded at least ten times. This rearrangement joins TRBV29-1 to TRBJ2-3; no reliable D call. Germline values: CDR1 SQVTM, CDR2 ANQGSEA. This CDR3 spans 12 amino acids. V was shortened by 8 bases and J by 1 base, with 10 bases between the two germline ends. CDR3 coding DNA: TGCAGCTTAGAGAAGGGCACAGATACGCAGTATTTT. Translation: CSLEKGTDTQYF.

This clonotype was counted at least ten times. This rearrangement joins TRBV4-3 to TRBJ2-7; TRBD1 might be the D (7 bases). The CDR3 length is 15 residues. V was trimmed by 1 base and J by 2 bases, leaving 12 bases between them. Germline loops: CDR1 LGHNA, CDR2 YSLEER. CDR3 in DNA: TGCGCCAGCAGCCAAGCGCCAGGGGGGACCTACGAGCAGTACTTC. Its protein product is CASSQAPGGTYEQYF.

The chain carries TRBV6-5 and TRBJ1-1; D remains unclear. The V gene's germline CDR1 is MNHEY and CDR2 SVGAGI. The V gene lost 2 bases and the J gene lost 3 bases, with 7 bases spanning the gap. The CDR3 has 13 amino acids. CDR3: CASSYREHTEAFF. The CDR3 nucleotides read TGTGCCAGCAGTTACCGGGAACACACTGAAGCTTTCTTT.

Many counts were recorded for this clonotype. The V and J genes are TRBV28 and TRBJ1-5; D call uncertain. V lost 2 bases to trimming and J lost 3 bases, with 14 bases between them. Per germline, CDR1 MDHEN and CDR2 SYDVKM. The CDR3 consists of 16 residues. CDR3 coding DNA: TGTGCCAGCAGTTTAGGCGTGGCAGCCTACAATCAGCCCCAGCATTTT. Translated: CASSLGVAAYNQPQHF.

In its sample, this clonotype was seen many times. The V and J genes are TRBV9 and TRBJ2-5; TRBD2 agrees at 7 bases. There are 14 residues in the CDR3. From germline, CDR1 is SGDLS and CDR2 YYNGEE. V lost 3 bases, J lost 4 bases, and 6 bases stayed unmatched. CDR3 residues: CASSESGGRETQYF. CDR3 DNA sequence: TGTGCCAGCAGCGAATCGGGGGGACGAGAGACCCAGTACTTC.

The gene calls are TRBV12-3 or TRBV12-4 and TRBJ2-6; D unclear. Between the trimmed V and J ends, which lost 8 bases and 1 base, there was a span of 6 bases. The CDR3 spans 13 residues. The CDR3 coding sequence is TGTGCCAGCGGGAAGTCTGGGGCCAACGTCCTGACTTTC. Translated: CASGKSGANVLTF.

This clonotype has at least ten counts. V gene TRBV27 combines with J gene TRBJ2-2; 13 bases fit TRBD2. This CDR3 spans 16 amino acids. V lost 5 bases to trimming and J lost 8 bases; unmatched junction nucleotides: 8. Germline V gene lookup returns CDR1 MNHEY and CDR2 SMNVEV (reference sequence). CDR3 residues: CASSIGLAGVEGELFF. CDR3 in DNA: TGTGCCAGCAGTATAGGACTAGCGGGAGTGGAAGGGGAGCTGTTTTTT.

This clonotype was counted at least ten times. The chain employs TRBV11-2 and TRBJ2-7; TRBD2 agrees at 7 bases. The CDR3 spans 14 residues. Per germline, CDR1 SGHAT and CDR2 FQNNGV. V trimming: 1 base; J trimming: 4 bases; junction bases outside the gene matches: 4. The CDR3 nucleotides read TGTGCCAGCAGCTTAGGGCGGGAGTTTTACGAGCAGTACTTC. Its protein is CASSLGREFYEQYF.

This clonotype was picked up many times. The chain couples TRBV18 to TRBJ2-7; D is possibly TRBD2 (7 bases). Deletions cut 0 bases from V and 0 bases from J, with 12 bases between. The CDR3 totals 16 residues. Germline V gene data show CDR1 as KGHSH and CDR2 as LQKENI. The CDR3 spells CASSPPRGGSSYEQYF. CDR3 DNA: TGTGCCAGCTCACCACCGAGGGGGGGAAGCTCCTACGAGCAGTACTTC.

This clonotype was recorded many times. J is TRBJ2-2 and V is TRBV7-8; 8 nucleotides agree with TRBD1. The CDR3 is 15 residues long. After removal of 0 bases from V and 6 bases from J, the junction contained 3 bases not matched to a gene. The germline CDR1 and CDR2 sequences are SGHVS and FQNEAQ. The chain's CDR3 is CASSLAGQGAGELFF. As DNA, the CDR3 is TGTGCCAGCAGCTTAGCAGGACAGGGAGCCGGGGAGCTGTTTTTT.